This paragraph reports one TCR beta chain. Its antigen is not known. The data were obtained in a study of cytomegalovirus exposure and HLA in healthy donors. PCR primers comprised 60 Vbeta and 13 Jbeta primers. The table came from immunoSEQ multiplex PCR; TCRdb's copy has only in-frame clones and leaves some out. The data hold over 200,000 clones, with 82% observed a single time. Looked up from germline, CDR1 is MDHEN and CDR2 is SYDVKM. V dropped 3 bases and J dropped 7; count of bases not matched to a gene: 6. The CDR3 totals 14 residues. Regarding the study as a whole: In a later analysis, V- and J-gene trimming of beta chains associated with a DCLRE1C missense variant, replicated independently.

This chain connects TRBV28 to TRBJ2-3; 8 nucleotides match TRBD2. The receptor comes from a man aged 35 to 55 in good health and CMV-seropositive. Sequenced sample: PBMCs. The CDR3 sequence is CASSFAGGSNTQYF. The CDR3 bases are TGTGCCAGCAGTTTCGCGGGAGGAAGCAATACGCAGTATTTT.